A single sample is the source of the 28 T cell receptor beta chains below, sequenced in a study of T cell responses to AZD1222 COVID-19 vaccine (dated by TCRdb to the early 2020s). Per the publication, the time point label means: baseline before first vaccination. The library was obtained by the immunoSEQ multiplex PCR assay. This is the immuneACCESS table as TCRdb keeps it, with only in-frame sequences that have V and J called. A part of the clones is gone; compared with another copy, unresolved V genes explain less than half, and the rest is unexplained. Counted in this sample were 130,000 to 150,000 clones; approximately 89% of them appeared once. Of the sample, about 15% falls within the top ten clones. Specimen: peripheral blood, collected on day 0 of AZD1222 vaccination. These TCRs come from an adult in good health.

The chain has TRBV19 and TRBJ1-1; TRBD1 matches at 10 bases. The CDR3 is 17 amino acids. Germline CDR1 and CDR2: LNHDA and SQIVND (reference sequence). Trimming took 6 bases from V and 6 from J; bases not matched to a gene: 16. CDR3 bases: TGTGCCAGTAGAACTCCCCCCGGGACAGGGGTTGCTGCTGAAGCTTTCTTT. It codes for CASRTPPGTGVAAEAFF.

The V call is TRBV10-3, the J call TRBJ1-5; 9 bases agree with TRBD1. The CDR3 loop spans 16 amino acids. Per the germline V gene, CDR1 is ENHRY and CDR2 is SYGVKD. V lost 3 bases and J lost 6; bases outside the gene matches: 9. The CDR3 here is CAISDSTGGGRQPQHF. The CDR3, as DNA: TGTGCCATCAGTGATTCGACAGGGGGAGGACGTCAGCCCCAGCATTTT.

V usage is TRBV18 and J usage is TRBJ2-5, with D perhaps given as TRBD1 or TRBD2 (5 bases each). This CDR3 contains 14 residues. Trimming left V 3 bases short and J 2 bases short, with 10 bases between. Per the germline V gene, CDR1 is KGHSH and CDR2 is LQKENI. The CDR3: CASSPGRIQETQYF. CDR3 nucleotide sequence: TGTGCCAGCTCACCGGGACGGATACAAGAGACCCAGTACTTC. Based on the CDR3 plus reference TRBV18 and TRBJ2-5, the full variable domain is NAGVMQNPRHLVRRRGQEARLRCSPMKGHSHVYWYRQLPEEGLKFMVYLQKENIIDESGMPKERFSAEFPKEGPSILRIQQVVRGDSAAYFCASSPGRIQETQYFGPGTRLLVL.

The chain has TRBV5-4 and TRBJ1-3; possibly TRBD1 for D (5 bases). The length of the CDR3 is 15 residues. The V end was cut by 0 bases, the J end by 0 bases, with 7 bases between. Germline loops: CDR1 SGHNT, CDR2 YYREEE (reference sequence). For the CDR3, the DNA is TGTGCCAGCAGCTTGGCCGGGGGCTCTGGAAACACCATATATTTT. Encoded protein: CASSLAGGSGNTIYF.

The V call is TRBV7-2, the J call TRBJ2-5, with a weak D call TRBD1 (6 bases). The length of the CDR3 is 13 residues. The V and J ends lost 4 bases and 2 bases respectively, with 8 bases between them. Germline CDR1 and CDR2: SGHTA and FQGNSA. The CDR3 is CASSSGTQETQYF. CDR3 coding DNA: TGTGCCAGCAGCTCCGGGACACAAGAGACCCAGTACTTC.

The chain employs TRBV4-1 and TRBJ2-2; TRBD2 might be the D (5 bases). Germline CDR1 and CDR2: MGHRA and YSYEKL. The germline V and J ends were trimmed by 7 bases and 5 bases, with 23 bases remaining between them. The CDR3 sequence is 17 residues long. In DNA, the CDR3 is TGCGCCAGCACCCAGAGTGGGCTAGCTGGGGTAACCGGGGAGCTGTTTTTT. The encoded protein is CASTQSGLAGVTGELFF.

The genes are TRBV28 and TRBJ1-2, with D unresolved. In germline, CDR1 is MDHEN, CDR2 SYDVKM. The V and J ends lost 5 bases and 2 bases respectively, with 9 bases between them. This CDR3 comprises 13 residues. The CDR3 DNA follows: TGTGCCAGCAGTCCGGACGGAAACTATGGCTACACCTTC. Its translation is CASSPDGNYGYTF.

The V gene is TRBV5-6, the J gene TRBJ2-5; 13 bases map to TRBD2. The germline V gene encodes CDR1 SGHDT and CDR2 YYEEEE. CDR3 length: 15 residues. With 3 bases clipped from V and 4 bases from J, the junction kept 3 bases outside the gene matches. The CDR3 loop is CASSSTSGGPETQYF. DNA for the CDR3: TGTGCCAGCAGCTCGACTAGCGGGGGGCCAGAGACCCAGTACTTC.

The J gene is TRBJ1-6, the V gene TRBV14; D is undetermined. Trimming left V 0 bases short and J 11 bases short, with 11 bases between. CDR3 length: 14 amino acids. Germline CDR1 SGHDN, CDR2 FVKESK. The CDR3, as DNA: TGTGCCAGCAGCCAAGATAGGACTGTCCCACCCCTCCACTTT. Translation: CASSQDRTVPPLHF.

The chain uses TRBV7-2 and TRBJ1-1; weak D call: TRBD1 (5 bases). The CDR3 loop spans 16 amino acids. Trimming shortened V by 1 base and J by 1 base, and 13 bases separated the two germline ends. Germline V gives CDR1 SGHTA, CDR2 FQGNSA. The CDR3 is CASSLDRQLPNTEAFF. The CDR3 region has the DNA TGTGCCAGCAGCTTAGACAGACAGCTACCGAACACTGAAGCTTTCTTT.

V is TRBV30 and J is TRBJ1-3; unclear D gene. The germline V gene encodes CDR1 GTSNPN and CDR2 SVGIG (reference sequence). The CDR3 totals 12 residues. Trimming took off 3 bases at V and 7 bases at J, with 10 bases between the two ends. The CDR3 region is CAWSPYSNTIYF. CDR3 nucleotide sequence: TGTGCCTGGAGCCCATATTCTAACACCATATATTTT.

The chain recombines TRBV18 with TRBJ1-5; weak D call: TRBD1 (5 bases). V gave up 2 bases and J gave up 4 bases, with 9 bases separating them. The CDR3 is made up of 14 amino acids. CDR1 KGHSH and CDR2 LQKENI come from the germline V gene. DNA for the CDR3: TGTGCCAGCTCACCAGGGACGGAGAATCAGCCCCAGCATTTT. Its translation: CASSPGTENQPQHF.

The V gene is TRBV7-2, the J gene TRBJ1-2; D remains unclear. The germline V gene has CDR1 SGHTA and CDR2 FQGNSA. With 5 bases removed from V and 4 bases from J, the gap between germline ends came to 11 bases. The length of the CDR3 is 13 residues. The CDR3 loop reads CASSPPGTYGYTF. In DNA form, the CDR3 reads TGTGCCAGCAGCCCCCCTGGCACCTATGGCTACACCTTC.

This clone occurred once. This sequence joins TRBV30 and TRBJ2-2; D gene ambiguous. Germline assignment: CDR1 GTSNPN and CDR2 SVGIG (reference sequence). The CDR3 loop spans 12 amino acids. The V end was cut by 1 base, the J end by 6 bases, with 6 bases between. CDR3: CAWSGGAGELFF. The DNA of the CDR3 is TGTGCCTGGAGTGGCGGAGCCGGGGAGCTGTTTTTT. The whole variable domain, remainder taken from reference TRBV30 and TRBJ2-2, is SQTIHQWPATLVQPVGSPLSLECTVEGTSNPNLYWYRQAAGRGLQLLFYSVGIGQISSEVPQNLSASRPQDRQFILSSKKLLLSDSGFYLCAWSGGAGELFFGEGSRLTVL.

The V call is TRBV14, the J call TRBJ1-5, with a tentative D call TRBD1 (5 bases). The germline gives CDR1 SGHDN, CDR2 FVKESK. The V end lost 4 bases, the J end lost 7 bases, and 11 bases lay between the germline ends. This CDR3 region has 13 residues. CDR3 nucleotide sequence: TGTGCCAGCAGCCCGGGACTCCGCCAGCCCCAGCATTTT. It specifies CASSPGLRQPQHF.

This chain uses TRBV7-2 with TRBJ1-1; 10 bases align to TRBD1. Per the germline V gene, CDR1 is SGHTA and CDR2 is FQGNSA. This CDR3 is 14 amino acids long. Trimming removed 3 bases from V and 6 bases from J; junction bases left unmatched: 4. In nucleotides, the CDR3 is TGTGCCAGCAGCTTGGGGACAGGGGTGGCTGAAGCTTTCTTT. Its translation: CASSLGTGVAEAFF.

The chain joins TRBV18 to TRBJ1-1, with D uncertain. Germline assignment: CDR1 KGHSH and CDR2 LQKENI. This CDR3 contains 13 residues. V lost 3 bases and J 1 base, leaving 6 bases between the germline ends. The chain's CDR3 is CASSPGRNTEAFF. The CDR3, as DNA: TGTGCCAGCTCACCTGGTAGGAACACTGAAGCTTTCTTT.

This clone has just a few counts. DNA for the CDR3: TGTGCCAGCAGCTATGGGCCTGCAGGGTCACGAGGCTACACCTTC. As protein: CASSYGPAGSRGYTF. The chain uses TRBV11-2 and TRBJ1-2; TRBD1 is a possible D gene (5 bases). The CDR3 runs 15 residues. The germline gives CDR1 SGHAT, CDR2 FQNNGV. Trimming took 4 bases from V and 8 from J, leaving 20 bases between them.

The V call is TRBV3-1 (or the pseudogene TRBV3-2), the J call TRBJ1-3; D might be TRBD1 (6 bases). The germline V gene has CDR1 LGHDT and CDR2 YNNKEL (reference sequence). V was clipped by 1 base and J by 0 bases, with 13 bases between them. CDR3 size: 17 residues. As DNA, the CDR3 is TGTGCCAGCAGCCAAGCCGGGGGCGGCTACTCTGGAAACACCATATATTTT. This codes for CASSQAGGGYSGNTIYF.

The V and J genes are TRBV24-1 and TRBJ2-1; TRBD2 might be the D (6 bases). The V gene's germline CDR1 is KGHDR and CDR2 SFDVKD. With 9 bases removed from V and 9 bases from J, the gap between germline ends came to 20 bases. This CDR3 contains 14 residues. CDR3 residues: CATSMTGTAFEQFF. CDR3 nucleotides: TGTGCCACCTCAATGACCGGGACTGCCTTTGAGCAGTTCTTC.

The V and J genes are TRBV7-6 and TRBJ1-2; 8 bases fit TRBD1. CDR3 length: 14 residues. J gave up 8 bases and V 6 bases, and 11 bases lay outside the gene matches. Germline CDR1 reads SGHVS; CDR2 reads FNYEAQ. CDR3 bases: TGTGCCAGCAGTGAGGACAGGGAGCTTGGCGGCTACACCTTC. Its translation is CASSEDRELGGYTF.

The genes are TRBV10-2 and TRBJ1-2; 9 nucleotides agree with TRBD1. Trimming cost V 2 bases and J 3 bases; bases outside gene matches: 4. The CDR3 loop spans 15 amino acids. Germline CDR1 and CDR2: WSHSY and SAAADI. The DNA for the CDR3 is TGCGCCAGCAGTGAGGCGGGACAGGGCCACTATGGCTACACCTTC. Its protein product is CASSEAGQGHYGYTF.

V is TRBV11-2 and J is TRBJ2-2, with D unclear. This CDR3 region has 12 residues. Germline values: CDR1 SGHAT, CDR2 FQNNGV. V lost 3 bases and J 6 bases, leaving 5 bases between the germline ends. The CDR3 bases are TGTGCCAGCAGCTTGGGTTCCGGGGAGCTGTTTTTT. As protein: CASSLGSGELFF.

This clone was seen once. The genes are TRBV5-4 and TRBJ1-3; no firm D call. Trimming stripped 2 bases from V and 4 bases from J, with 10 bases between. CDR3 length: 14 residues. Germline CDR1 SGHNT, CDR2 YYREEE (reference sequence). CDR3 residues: CASSFDRLGNTIYF. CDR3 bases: TGTGCCAGCAGCTTCGATCGCCTAGGAAACACCATATATTTT.

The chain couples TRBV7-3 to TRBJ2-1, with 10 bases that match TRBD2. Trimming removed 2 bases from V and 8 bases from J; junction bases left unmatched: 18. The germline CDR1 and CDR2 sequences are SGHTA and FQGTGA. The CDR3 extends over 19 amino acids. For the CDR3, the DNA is TGTGCCAGCAGCTTATCGGCGGTAGCAGCGGGGGGGCGCGCCCATGAGCAGTTCTTC. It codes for CASSLSAVAAGGRAHEQFF.

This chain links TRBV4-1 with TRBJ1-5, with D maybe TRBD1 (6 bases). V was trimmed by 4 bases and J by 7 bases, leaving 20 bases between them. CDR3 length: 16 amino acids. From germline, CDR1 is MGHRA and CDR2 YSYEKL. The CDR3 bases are TGCGCCAGCAGCCGCGACCAGCAGGGGATACGGCAGCCCCAGCATTTT. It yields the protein CASSRDQQGIRQPQHF.

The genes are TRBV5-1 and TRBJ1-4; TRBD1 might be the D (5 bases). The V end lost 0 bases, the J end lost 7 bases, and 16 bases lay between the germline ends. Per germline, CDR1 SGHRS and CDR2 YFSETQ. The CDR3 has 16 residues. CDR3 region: CASSLAAGQGGEKLFF. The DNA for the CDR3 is TGCGCCAGCAGCTTGGCCGCGGGCCAGGGAGGTGAAAAACTGTTTTTT.

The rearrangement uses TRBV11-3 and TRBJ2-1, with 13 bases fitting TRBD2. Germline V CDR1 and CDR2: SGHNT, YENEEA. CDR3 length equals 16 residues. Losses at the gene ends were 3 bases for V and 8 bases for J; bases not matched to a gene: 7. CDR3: CASSFGTSGGADEQFF. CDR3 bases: TGTGCCAGCAGCTTTGGCACTAGCGGGGGGGCCGATGAGCAGTTCTTC.